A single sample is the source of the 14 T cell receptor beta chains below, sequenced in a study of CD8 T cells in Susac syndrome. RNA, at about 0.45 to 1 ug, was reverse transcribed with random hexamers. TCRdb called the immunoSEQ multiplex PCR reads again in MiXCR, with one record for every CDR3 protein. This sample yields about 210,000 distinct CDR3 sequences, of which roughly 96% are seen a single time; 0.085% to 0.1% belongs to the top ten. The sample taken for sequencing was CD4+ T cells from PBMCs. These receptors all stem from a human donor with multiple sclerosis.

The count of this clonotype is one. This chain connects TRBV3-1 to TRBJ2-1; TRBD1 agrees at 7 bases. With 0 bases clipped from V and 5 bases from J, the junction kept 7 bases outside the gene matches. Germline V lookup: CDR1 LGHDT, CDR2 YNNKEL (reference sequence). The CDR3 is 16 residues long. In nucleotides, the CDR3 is TGTGCCAGCAGCCAAGAAACAGGGGTGGCTAACAATGAGCAGTTCTTC. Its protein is CASSQETGVANNEQFF.

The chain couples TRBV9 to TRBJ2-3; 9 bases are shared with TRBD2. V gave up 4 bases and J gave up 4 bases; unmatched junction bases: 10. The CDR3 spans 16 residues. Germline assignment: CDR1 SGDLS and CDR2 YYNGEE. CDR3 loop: CASSPYLAGEADTQYF. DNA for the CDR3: TGTGCCAGCAGCCCGTACTTAGCGGGAGAGGCAGATACGCAGTATTTT.

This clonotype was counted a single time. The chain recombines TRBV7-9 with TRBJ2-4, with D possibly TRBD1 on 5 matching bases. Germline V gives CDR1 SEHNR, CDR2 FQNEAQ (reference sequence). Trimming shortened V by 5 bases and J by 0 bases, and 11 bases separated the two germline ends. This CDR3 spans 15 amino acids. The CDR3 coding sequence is TGTGCCAGCAGCCTACAGGAACTAGCCAAAAACATTCAGTACTTC. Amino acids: CASSLQELAKNIQYF.

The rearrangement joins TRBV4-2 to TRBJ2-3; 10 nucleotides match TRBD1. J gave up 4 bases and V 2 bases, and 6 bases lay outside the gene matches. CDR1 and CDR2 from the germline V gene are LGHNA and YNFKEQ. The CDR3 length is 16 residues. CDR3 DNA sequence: TGTGCCAGCAGCCAAACCGGGACAGGGGTGCCAGATACGCAGTATTTT. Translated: CASSQTGTGVPDTQYF.

In nucleotides, the CDR3 is TGCGCCAGCCAGACAGACCCGGGGGAGACCCAGTACTTC. Protein: CASQTDPGETQYF. The rearrangement joins TRBV5-1 to TRBJ2-5, with D perhaps being TRBD1 or TRBD2 (5 bases each). Trimming left V 7 bases short and J 5 bases short, with 15 bases between. From germline, CDR1 is SGHRS and CDR2 YFSETQ. The CDR3 sequence is 13 residues long.

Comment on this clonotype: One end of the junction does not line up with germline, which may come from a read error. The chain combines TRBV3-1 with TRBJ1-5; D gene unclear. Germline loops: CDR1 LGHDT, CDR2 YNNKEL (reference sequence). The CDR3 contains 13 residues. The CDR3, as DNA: TGTGCCAGCAGCCCAGCCACGGGTCAGGCCCAGCATTTT. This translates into CASSPATGQAQHF.

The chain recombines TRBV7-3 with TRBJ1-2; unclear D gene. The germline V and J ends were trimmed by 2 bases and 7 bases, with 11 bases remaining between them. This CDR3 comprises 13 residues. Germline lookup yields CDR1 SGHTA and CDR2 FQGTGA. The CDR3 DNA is TGTGCCAGCAGCTTAGGCGGCCCCGGTGGCTACACCTTC. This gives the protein CASSLGGPGGYTF.

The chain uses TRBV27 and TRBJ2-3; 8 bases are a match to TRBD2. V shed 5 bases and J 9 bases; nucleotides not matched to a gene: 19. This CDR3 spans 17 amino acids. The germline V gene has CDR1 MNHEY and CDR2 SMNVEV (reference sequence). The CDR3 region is CASSTQLPGGASGTQYF. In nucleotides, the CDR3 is TGTGCCAGCAGTACCCAACTGCCCGGGGGGGCGAGTGGCACGCAGTATTTT.

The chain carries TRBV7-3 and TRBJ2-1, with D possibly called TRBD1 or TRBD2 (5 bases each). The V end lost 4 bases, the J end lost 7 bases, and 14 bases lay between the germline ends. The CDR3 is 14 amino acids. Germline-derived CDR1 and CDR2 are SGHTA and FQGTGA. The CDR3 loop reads CASSSNRDGNEQFF. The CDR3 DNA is TGTGCCAGCAGCTCAAACCGGGACGGTAATGAGCAGTTCTTC.

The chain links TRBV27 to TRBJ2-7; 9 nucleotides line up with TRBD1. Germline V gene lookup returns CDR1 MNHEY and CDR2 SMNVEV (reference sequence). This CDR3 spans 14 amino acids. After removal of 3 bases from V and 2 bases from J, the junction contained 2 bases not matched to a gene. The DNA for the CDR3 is TGTGCCAGCAGTTTCGGGGACAGGGCCTACGAGCAGTACTTC. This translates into CASSFGDRAYEQYF.

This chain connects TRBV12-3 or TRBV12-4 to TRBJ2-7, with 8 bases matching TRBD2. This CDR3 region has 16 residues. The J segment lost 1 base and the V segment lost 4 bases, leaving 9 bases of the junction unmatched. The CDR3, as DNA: TGTGCCAGCAGTTCCCCCTACAGCGGGAGTTCCTACGAGCAGTACTTC. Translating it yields CASSSPYSGSSYEQYF.

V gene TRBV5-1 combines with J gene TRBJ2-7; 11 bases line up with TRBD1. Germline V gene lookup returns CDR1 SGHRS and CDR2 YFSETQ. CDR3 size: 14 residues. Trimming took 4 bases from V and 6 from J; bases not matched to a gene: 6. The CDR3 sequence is CASSPGTGGIEQYF. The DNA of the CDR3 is TGCGCCAGCAGCCCAGGGACAGGGGGAATCGAGCAGTACTTC. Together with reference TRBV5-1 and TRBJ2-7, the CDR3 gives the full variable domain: KAGVTQTPRYLIKTRGQQVTLSCSPISGHRSVSWYQQTPGQGLQFLFEYFSETQRNKGNFPGRFSGRQFSNSRSEMNVSTLELGDSALYLCASSPGTGGIEQYFGPGTRLTVT.

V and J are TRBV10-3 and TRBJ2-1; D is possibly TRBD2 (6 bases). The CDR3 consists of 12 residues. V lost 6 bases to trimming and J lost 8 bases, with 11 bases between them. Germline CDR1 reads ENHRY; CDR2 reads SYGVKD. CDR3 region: CAIRRDLDEQFF. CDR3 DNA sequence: TGTGCCATCAGAAGGGACTTAGATGAGCAGTTCTTC.

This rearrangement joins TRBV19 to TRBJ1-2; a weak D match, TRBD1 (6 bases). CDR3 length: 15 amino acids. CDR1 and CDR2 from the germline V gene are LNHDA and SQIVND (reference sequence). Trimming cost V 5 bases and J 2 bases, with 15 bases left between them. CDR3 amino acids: CASSGTQGFNYGYTF. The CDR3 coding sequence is TGTGCCAGTAGTGGAACACAGGGATTCAACTATGGCTACACCTTC. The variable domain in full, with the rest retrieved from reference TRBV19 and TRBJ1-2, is DGGITQSPKYLFRKEGQNVTLSCEQNLNHDAMYWYRQDPGQGLRLIYYSQIVNDFQKGDIAEGYSVSREKKESFPLTVTSAQKNPTAFYLCASSGTQGFNYGYTFGSGTRLTVV.